The source of this TCR beta chain is a study of T cells in localized non-small cell lung cancer. Libraries were prepared by immunoSEQ multiplex PCR; TCRdb keeps only in-frame clonotypes and omits some of them. The table includes about 24,000 clones, roughly 90% detected once. Germline assignment: CDR1 SQVTM and CDR2 ANQGSEA. Trimming left V 6 bases short and J 5 bases short, with 10 bases between. The CDR3 sequence is 11 residues long. Sequencing was performed on peripheral blood, taken before any cancer treatment. V is TRBV29-1 and J is TRBJ2-5; D remains ambiguous. This receptor was taken from a male donor at least 60 years old with stage I squamous cell lung carcinoma. The CDR3 sequence is CSVSSGETQYF. The CDR3 nucleotides read TGCAGCGTCTCGAGTGGGGAGACCCAGTACTTC. The full variable domain, rest sourced from reference TRBV29-1 and TRBJ2-5, is SAVISQKPSRDICQRGTSLTIQCQVDSQVTMMFWYRQQPGQSLTLIATANQGSEATYESGFVIDKFPISRPNLTFSTLTVSNMSPEDSSIYLCSVSSGETQYFGPGTRLLVL.